The clone carrying this TCR beta chain showed up just a few times. Its antigen is as yet unknown. This sample was taken from a study of blood T cells in healthy people across ages. The study's findings and limits: CMV status of donors was unknown, possibly confounding expanded clonotype changes.

Together with a sample-barcoded 5' primer, a J-beta primer mix was included in a second PCR lasting about 7 to 11 cycles. TCRdb redid the calling of the 5' RACE reads with MiXCR, one entry per CDR3 protein. The sample yields about 690,000 distinct CDR3 sequences, 40% to 45% seen once. The CDR3 has 15 amino acids. V was pared by 6 bases and J by 0 bases, with 8 bases of the junction left unmatched. CDR1 and CDR2 from the germline V gene are DFQATT and SNEGSKA (reference sequence). Sequenced input: blood. The receptor's source is an older man in good health. The chain employs TRBV20-1 and TRBJ2-3, with 8 bases fitting TRBD2. The CDR3: CSAPGLARSTDTQYF. CDR3 sequence (DNA): TGCAGTGCCCCAGGACTAGCTCGGAGCACAGATACGCAGTATTTT.